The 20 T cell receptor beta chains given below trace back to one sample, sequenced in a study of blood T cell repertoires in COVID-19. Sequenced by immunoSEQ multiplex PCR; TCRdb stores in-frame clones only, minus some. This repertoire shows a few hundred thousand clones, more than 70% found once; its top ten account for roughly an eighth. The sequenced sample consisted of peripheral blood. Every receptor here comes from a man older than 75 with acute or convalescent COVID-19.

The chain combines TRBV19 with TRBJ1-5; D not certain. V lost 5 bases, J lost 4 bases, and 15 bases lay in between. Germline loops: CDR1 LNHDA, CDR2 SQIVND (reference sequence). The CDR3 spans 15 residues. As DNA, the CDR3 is TGTGCCAGTAGTCGGACGGAGGCTTATAATCAGCCCCAGCATTTT. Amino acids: CASSRTEAYNQPQHF.

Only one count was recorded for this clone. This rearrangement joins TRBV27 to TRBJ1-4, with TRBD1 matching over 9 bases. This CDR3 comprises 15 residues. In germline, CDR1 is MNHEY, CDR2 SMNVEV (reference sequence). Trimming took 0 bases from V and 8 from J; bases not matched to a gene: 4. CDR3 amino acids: CASSLSTGTGEKLFF. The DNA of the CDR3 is TGTGCCAGCAGTTTATCGACCGGGACAGGGGAAAAACTGTTTTTT.

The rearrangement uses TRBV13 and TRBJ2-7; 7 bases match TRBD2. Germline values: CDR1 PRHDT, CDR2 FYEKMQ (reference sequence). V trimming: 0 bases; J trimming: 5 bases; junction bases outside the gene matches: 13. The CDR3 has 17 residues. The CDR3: CASSLGRGGRGANEQYF. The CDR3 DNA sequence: TGTGCCAGCAGCTTAGGCCGTGGCGGGAGAGGGGCTAACGAGCAGTACTTC.

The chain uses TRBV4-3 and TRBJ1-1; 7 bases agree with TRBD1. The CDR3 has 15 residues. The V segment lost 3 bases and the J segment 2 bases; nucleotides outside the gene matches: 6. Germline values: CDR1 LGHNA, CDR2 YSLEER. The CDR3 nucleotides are TGCGCCAGCAGCCACAACGTAGGGGGCAACACTGAAGCTTTCTTT. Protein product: CASSHNVGGNTEAFF.

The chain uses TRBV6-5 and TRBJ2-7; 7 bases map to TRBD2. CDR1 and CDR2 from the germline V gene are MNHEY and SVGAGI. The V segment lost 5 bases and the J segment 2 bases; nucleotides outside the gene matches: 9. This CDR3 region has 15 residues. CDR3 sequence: CASSLGTTMTYEQYF. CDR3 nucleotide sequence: TGTGCCAGCAGTCTCGGGACTACTATGACCTACGAGCAGTACTTC.

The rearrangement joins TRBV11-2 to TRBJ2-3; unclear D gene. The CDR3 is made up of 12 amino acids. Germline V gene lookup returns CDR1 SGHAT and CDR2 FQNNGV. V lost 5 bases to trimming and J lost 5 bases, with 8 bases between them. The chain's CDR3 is CASSPSGDTQYF. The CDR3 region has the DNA TGTGCCAGCAGCCCGTCGGGAGATACGCAGTATTTT.

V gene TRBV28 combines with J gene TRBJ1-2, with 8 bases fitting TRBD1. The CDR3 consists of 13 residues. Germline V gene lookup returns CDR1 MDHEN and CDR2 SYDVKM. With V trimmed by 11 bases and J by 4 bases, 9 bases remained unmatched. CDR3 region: CASVDRVLYGYTF. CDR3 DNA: TGTGCCTCAGTGGACAGGGTCCTCTATGGCTACACCTTC.

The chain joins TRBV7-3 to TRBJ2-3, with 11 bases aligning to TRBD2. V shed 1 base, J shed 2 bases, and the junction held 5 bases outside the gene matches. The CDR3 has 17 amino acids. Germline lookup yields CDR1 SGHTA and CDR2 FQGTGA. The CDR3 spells CASSLRPLAGVTDTQYF. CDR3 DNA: TGTGCCAGCAGCTTAAGGCCACTAGCGGGAGTCACAGATACGCAGTATTTT.

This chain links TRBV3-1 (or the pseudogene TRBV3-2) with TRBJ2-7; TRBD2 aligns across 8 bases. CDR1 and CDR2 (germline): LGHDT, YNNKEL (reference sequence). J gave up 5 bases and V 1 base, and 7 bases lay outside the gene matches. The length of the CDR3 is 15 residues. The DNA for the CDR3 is TGTGCCAGCAGCCAAGTAGGCGGGAGGAGAAACGAGCAGTACTTC. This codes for CASSQVGGRRNEQYF.

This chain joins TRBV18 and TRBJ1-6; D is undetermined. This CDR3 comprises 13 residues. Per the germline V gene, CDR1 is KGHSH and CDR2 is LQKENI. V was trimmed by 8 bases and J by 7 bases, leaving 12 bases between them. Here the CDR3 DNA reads TGTGCCAGCAATTACGGTGAGAATTCACCCCTCCACTTT. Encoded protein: CASNYGENSPLHF.

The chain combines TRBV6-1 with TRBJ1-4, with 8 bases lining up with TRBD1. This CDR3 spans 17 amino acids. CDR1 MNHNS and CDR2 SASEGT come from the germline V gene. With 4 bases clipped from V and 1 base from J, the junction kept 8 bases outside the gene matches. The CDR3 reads CASSAGQVFRTNEKLFF. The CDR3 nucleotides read TGTGCCAGCAGTGCGGGACAGGTTTTTCGAACTAATGAAAAACTGTTTTTT.

The CDR3 coding sequence is TGTGCCAGCACTATTACAGGGAAATCTGAAGCTTTCTTT. Translation: CASTITGKSEAFF. This chain connects TRBV28 to TRBJ1-1, with D perhaps TRBD1 (6 bases). CDR1 is MDHEN and CDR2 is SYDVKM in the germline V gene. The CDR3 sequence is 13 residues long. Trimming took 7 bases from V and 6 from J, leaving 15 bases between them. Filled out from reference TRBV28 and TRBJ1-1, the complete variable domain reads DVKVTQSSRYLVKRTGEKVFLECVQDMDHENMFWYRQDPGLGLRLIYFSYDVKMKEKGDIPEGYSVSREKKERFSLILESASTNQTSMYLCASTITGKSEAFFGQGTRLTVV.

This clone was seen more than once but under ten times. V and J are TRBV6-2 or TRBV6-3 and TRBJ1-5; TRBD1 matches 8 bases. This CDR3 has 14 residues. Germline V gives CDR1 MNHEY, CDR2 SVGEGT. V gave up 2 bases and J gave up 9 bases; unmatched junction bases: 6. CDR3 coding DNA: TGTGCCAGCAGTTACAGGACAGGGAGTTGGCCCCAGCATTTT. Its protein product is CASSYRTGSWPQHF.

CDR3 DNA: TGCGCCAGCAGCCAAGGGGCCCTTTCCTACGAGCAGTACTTC. Its protein product is CASSQGALSYEQYF. The chain has TRBV4-3 and TRBJ2-7; unclear D gene. Germline-derived CDR1 and CDR2 are LGHNA and YSLEER. The CDR3 consists of 14 residues. Trimming took 1 base from V and 1 from J, leaving 8 bases between them.

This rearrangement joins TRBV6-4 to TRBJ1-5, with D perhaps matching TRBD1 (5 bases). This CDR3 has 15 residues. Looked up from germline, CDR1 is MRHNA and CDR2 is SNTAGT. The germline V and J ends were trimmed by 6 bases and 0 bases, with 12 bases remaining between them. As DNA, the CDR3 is TGTGCCAGCAGGGTGACAGCGATTAGCAATCAGCCCCAGCATTTT. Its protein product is CASRVTAISNQPQHF.

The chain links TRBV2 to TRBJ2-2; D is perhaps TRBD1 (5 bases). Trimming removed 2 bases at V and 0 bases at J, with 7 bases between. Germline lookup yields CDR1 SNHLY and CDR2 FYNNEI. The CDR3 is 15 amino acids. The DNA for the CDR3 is TGTGCCAGCAGTGAACAGGGCACGAACACCGGGGAGCTGTTTTTT. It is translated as CASSEQGTNTGELFF.

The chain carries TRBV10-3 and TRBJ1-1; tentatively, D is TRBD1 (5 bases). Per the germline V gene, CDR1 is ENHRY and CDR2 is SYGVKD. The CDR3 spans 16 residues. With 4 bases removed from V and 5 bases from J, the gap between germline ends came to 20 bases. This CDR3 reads CAISAGGGGQGTEAFF. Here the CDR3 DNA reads TGTGCCATCAGTGCCGGTGGCGGGGGTCAGGGTACTGAAGCTTTCTTT.

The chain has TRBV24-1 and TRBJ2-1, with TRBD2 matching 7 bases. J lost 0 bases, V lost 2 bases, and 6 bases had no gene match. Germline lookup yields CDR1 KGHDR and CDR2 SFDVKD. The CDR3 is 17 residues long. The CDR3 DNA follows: TGTGCCACCAGTGATTGGGGCGGGAGTCTCTCCTACAATGAGCAGTTCTTC. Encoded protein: CATSDWGGSLSYNEQFF.

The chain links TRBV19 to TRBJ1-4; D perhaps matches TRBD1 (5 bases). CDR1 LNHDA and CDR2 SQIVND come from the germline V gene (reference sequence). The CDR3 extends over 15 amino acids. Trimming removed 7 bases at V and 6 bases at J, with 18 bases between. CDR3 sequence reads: CASTPGGGLDEKLFF. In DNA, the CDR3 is TGTGCCAGTACCCCCGGTGGGGGACTCGATGAAAAACTGTTTTTT.

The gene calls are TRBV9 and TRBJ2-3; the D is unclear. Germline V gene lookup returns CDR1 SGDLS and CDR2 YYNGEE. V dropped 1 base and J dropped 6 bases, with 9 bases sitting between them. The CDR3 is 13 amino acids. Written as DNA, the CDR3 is TGTGCCAGCAGCGTAAGTGGGCCGGATACGCAGTATTTT. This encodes CASSVSGPDTQYF.